The TCR beta chain under discussion was sequenced for a study of beta chain features in type 1 diabetes. The authors reverse transcribed all of the isolated RNA, so sequencing captured expressed TCRB transcripts. The repertoire was sequenced with immunoSEQ multiplex PCR; TCRdb's copy has only in-frame clones and lacks some. Among 250,000 to 350,000 clones listed, 13% to 15% were seen once. This clone has ten or more counts. The antigen is not known. The V gene's germline CDR1 is SGHRS and CDR2 YFSETQ. The J segment lost 3 bases and the V segment lost 0 bases, leaving 1 base of the junction unmatched. The CDR3 spans 15 residues. Study outcomes and limitations: Any role of HLA type in TCRB rearrangement remained unresolved here.

The rearrangement links TRBV5-1 to TRBJ2-7; 12 bases agree with TRBD2. The sample taken for sequencing was central memory CD4+ T cells from blood. This receptor was taken from a man aged 25-45 years in good health. The CDR3 region is CASSLALAGGYEQYF. CDR3 DNA sequence: TGCGCCAGCAGCTTGGCACTAGCGGGGGGCTACGAGCAGTACTTC.